This T cell receptor (beta chain) is from a study of blood T cells in healthy people across ages. The CDR3 has 15 residues. Germline V gene sequence: CDR1 MNHNS, CDR2 SASEGT. V was clipped by 1 base and J by 3 bases, with 12 bases between them. Primed by a sample-barcoded 5' primer and a J-beta primer mix, a second PCR proceeded for about 7 to 11 cycles. TCRdb recomputed calls from the 5' RACE reads with MiXCR, one row per CDR3 protein. This table holds approximately 690,000 distinct CDR3 sequences, 58% found once. The sequencing sample was made of blood. The clonotype originates from a man between 60 and 70 years old in good health. The V gene is TRBV6-1, the J gene TRBJ1-1; no reliable D call. CDR3 sequence: CASSEGWGKDTEAFF. Here the CDR3 DNA reads TGTGCCAGCAGTGAAGGGTGGGGTAAGGACACTGAAGCTTTCTTT.